This TCR beta chain appears in the sequencing data of a study of CD8 T cells in Susac syndrome. V gave up 1 base and J gave up 3 bases, with 16 bases separating them. The CDR3 covers 16 residues. From germline, CDR1 is MDHEN and CDR2 SYDVKM. Random hexamers served to reverse transcribe roughly 0.45 to 1 ug RNA. Amplification of TCR beta CDR3 was carried out by immunoSEQ multiplex PCR, which covered 54 Vbeta and 13 Jbeta segments. One entry per CDR3 protein, called by TCRdb with MiXCR from the immunoSEQ multiplex PCR reads. The sample lists 140,000 or so distinct CDR3 sequences; approximately 96% were seen once.

The sequence was obtained from a human donor with Susac syndrome. Sample: CD4+ T cells from PBMCs. This rearrangement joins TRBV28 to TRBJ2-7, with D possibly being TRBD2 (6 bases). Written as DNA, the CDR3 is TGTGCCAGCAGTTTATCCCTTTCCCGGGGGTACTACGAGCAGTACTTC. Its translation: CASSLSLSRGYYEQYF.